This is a list of T cell receptor beta chains from one sample in a study of beta chain features in type 1 diabetes. The protocol was immunoSEQ multiplex PCR, while the TCRdb copy is restricted to in-frame clones and leaves out a portion. The sample lists some 44,000 clones, about 51% occurring once. Sequenced input: Tregs from blood. These receptor sequences come from a woman younger than 35 in good health. Both conserved end residues are part of each CDR3. The order of the fields is clone size, J gene, D gene, V gene, CDR3 protein, CDR3 DNA. D genes are given only for firm matches. Clone sizes are given selectively: once, few, many, or a class where the clone is expanded.

NA | TRBJ1-2 | NA | TRBV7-9 | CASTLSAGVLYGYTF | TGTGCCAGCACCCTCTCGGCGGGAGTACTCTATGGCTACACCTTC
NA | TRBJ1-1 | TRBD1 | TRBV7-9 | CASSRGDRENTEAFF | TGTGCCAGCAGCAGGGGGGACAGGGAAAACACTGAAGCTTTCTTT
NA | TRBJ1-2 | TRBD1 | TRBV18 | CASSPGTANYGYTF | TGTGCCAGCTCACCAGGGACAGCCAACTATGGCTACACCTTC
few | TRBJ2-7 | NA | TRBV7-2 | CASSSNTYEQYF | TGTGCCAGCAGCTCTAATACCTACGAGCAGTACTTC
NA | TRBJ2-5 | NA | TRBV20-1 | CSANRRETQYF | TGCAGTGCTAACCGGCGGGAGACCCAGTACTTC
few | TRBJ2-1 | TRBD2 | TRBV15 | CATRTSGGSYNEQFF | TGTGCCACCAGGACTAGCGGGGGCTCCTACAATGAGCAGTTCTTC
NA | TRBJ1-2 | TRBD1 | TRBV19 | CASSIRTGYGGYTF | TGTGCCAGTAGTATCCGGACAGGGTATGGCGGCTACACCTTC
NA | TRBJ2-5 | TRBD2 | TRBV18 | CASSPLTSGKETQYF | TGTGCCAGCTCACCCTTGACTAGCGGGAAAGAGACCCAGTACTTC
NA | TRBJ2-6 | TRBD1 | TRBV5-1 | CASSLQDRGLYGANVLTF | TGCGCCAGCAGCTTGCAGGACAGGGGGCTCTATGGGGCCAACGTCCTGACTTTC
NA | TRBJ1-5 | NA | TRBV6-5 | CASSRGQIGNQPQHF | TGTGCCAGCAGCCGCGGACAGATCGGGAATCAGCCCCAGCATTTT
NA | TRBJ2-7 | NA | TRBV18 | CASSLGQSSYEQYF | TGTGCCAGCTCACTCGGACAGAGTTCCTACGAGCAGTACTTC
NA | TRBJ2-1 | NA | TRBV19 | CASSVAPGKGSYNEQFF | TGTGCCAGTAGTGTCGCCCCGGGAAAGGGCTCCTACAATGAGCAGTTCTTC
NA | TRBJ2-4 | NA | TRBV7-3 | CASSLHQGGGNIQYF | TGTGCCAGCAGCTTACATCAGGGTGGTGGAAACATTCAGTACTTC
few | TRBJ2-7 | NA | TRBV19 | CASSRSTESYEQYF | TGTGCCAGTAGTCGGTCGACAGAATCCTACGAGCAGTACTTC
few | TRBJ2-2 | NA | TRBV6-1 | CASSVPHARELFF | TGTGCCAGCAGTGTTCCCCATGCGCGGGAGCTGTTTTTT
NA | TRBJ2-7 | NA | TRBV2 | CASRRTLLSYEQYF | TGTGCCAGCAGACGGACATTGCTCTCCTACGAGCAGTACTTC
NA | TRBJ2-1 | NA | TRBV4-1 | CASSQDVPISYNEQFF | TGCGCCAGCAGCCAAGATGTCCCAATCTCCTACAATGAGCAGTTCTTC
NA | TRBJ2-1 | NA | TRBV2 | CASSEMTSYNEQFF | TGTGCCAGCAGTGAAATGACTAGCTACAATGAGCAGTTCTTC
few | TRBJ1-5 | NA | TRBV7-2 | CASSPQSNQPQHF | TGTGCCAGCAGCCCACAGAGCAATCAGCCCCAGCATTTT
few | TRBJ2-1 | NA | TRBV4-2 | CASSLLVSPSYNEQFF | TGTGCCAGCAGCCTTCTAGTATCACCCTCCTACAATGAGCAGTTCTTC
few | TRBJ2-3 | NA | TRBV15 | CATSRDYGADTQYF | TGTGCCACCAGCAGAGATTACGGGGCAGATACGCAGTATTTT
once | TRBJ1-2 | TRBD1 | TRBV7-2 | CASSRDRGREGYTF | TGTGCCAGCAGCCGGGACAGGGGGAGAGAGGGCTACACCTTC
once | TRBJ2-1 | TRBD2 | TRBV5-8 | CASSRGLAEQFF | TGTGCCAGCAGCAGAGGACTAGCCGAGCAGTTCTTC
NA | TRBJ2-2 | NA | TRBV25-1 | CASKKQGAPHTGELFF | TGTGCCAGCAAGAAACAGGGCGCCCCTCACACCGGGGAGCTGTTTTTT
NA | TRBJ2-7 | NA | TRBV11-2 | CASSLGLLNEQYF | TGTGCCAGCAGCTTAGGACTCCTGAACGAGCAGTACTTC
NA | TRBJ2-2 | TRBD1 | TRBV28 | CASNTQGAGTGELFF | TGTGCCAGCAACACACAGGGGGCGGGCACCGGGGAGCTGTTTTTT
NA | TRBJ2-1 | TRBD2 | TRBV5-4 | CASSLGLAEGEQFF | TGTGCCAGCAGCTTGGGGCTAGCGGAGGGGGAGCAGTTCTTC
NA | TRBJ2-2 | NA | TRBV5-1 | CASSQSSNPGTGELFF | TGCGCCAGCAGCCAATCCAGCAATCCGGGCACCGGGGAGCTGTTTTTT
NA | TRBJ2-7 | TRBD1 | TRBV7-8 | CASSSPRQGAYEQYF | TGTGCCAGCAGCTCACCGCGGCAGGGGGCTTACGAGCAGTACTTC
NA | TRBJ2-3 | TRBD1 | TRBV28 | CASSPGGARPDTQYF | TGTGCCAGCAGTCCAGGGGGCGCGCGGCCAGATACGCAGTATTTT
NA | TRBJ2-3 | NA | TRBV12-1 | CASSFYNTGGERLAGTDTQYF | TGTGCCAGCAGCTTTTATAATACAGGGGGTGAAAGACTAGCGGGGACAGATACGCAGTATTTT
NA | TRBJ2-7 | NA | TRBV5-1 | CASSSRGTADYEQYF | TGCGCCAGCAGTTCGCGCGGGACAGCCGACTACGAGCAGTACTTC
NA | TRBJ2-7 | NA | TRBV28 | CASSLMGREQYF | TGTGCCAGCAGTTTGATGGGGCGCGAGCAGTACTTC
NA | TRBJ1-3 | NA | TRBV15 | CATSRAIFGLNSGNTIYF | TGTGCCACCAGCAGGGCCATCTTCGGACTGAACTCTGGAAACACCATATATTTT
NA | TRBJ1-5 | NA | TRBV10-2 | CASSDGARQPQHF | TGCGCCAGCAGTGATGGTGCCCGGCAGCCCCAGCATTTT
NA | TRBJ1-1 | NA | TRBV7-2 | CASSLASSPLEAFF | TGTGCCAGCAGCTTAGCGTCCAGTCCGCTTGAAGCTTTCTTT
NA | TRBJ2-1 | NA | TRBV18 | CASSPLEKEQFF | TGTGCCAGCTCACCACTAGAGAAAGAGCAGTTCTTC
NA | TRBJ2-7 | NA | TRBV28 | CASSPSARYEQYF | TGTGCCAGCAGTCCGTCCGCGCGCTACGAGCAGTACTTC
NA | TRBJ2-7 | NA | TRBV7-6 | CASSQTSYEQYF | TGTGCCAGCAGCCAGACTAGCTACGAGCAGTACTTC
NA | TRBJ2-3 | NA | TRBV7-9 | CASSSLHGGLSTDTQYF | TGTGCCAGCAGCTCCCTCCACGGGGGACTTAGCACAGATACGCAGTATTTT
NA | TRBJ2-7 | TRBD2 | TRBV29-1 | CSVFLVLAGDEQYF | TGCAGCGTTTTCCTTGTACTAGCGGGAGACGAGCAGTACTTC